This entry describes one T cell receptor (beta chain). Its matching antigen is unknown. Trimming pared 5 bases from V and 1 base from J, leaving 9 bases between. Germline assignment: CDR1 MNHEY and CDR2 SMNVEV (reference sequence). The CDR3 loop spans 15 amino acids. The record originates from a study of cytomegalovirus exposure and HLA in healthy donors. Findings and limits, study-wide: Across donors, most TCRs were seen rarely, yet some public ones were widespread. Cytomegalovirus-associated status was assigned to fewer than 200 TCR beta chains. In the roughly 120 validation repertoires, a later analysis found that first-cohort TCR clusters tended to co-occur. Reports indicated that the classifier achieved high specificity and sensitivity in diagnosing cytomegalovirus status.

Using immunoSEQ multiplex PCR, the repertoire was profiled, and TCRdb retains in-frame clones only, with some absent. The sample has 150,000 or so clones, around nine tenths seen once. The sequencing sample was made of PBMCs. This clonotype was sampled from a man aged 18 to 35 in good health and CMV-seropositive. The genes are TRBV27 and TRBJ1-6, with TRBD1 as a possible D gene (6 bases). CDR3 DNA: TGTGCCAGCAGTGTACAGGGTTCCTATAATTCACCCCTCCACTTT. This codes for CASSVQGSYNSPLHF.